Listed below are T cell receptor beta chains from one sample, sequenced in a study of breast tumors, draining lymph nodes, adjacent tissues. From the multiplex PCR reads, TCRdb called clonotypes with MiXCR, one entry per CDR3 protein. This sample yields 170,000 or so distinct CDR3 sequences, of which 30% to 35% are seen a single time; roughly 4.3% belongs to the top ten. The sample taken for sequencing was axillary lymph node tissue. The source is a female donor with breast cancer. Some clones in this sample may be carry-over from other donors' samples. Each CDR3 is given with its conserved first and last residue. D genes are given only for firm matches. The size field is filled for only some rows; it gives once, few, many or a size class.

size,V,D,J,DNA,CDR3
many,TRBV9,TRBD2,TRBJ2-1,TGTGCCAGCAGCGACGGGACTAGCGGATACAATGAGCAGTTCTTC,CASSDGTSGYNEQFF
many,TRBV20-1,-,TRBJ2-7,TGCAGTGCTAGTGGTGGGGGGTACGAGCAGTACTTC,CSASGGGYEQYF
few,TRBV6-5,-,TRBJ2-7,TGTGCCAGCAGTTACTCGCCAGGGGCCTACGAGCAGTACTTC,CASSYSPGAYEQYF
-,TRBV25-1,-,TRBJ1-3,-,CASSEDGQGAHNEQYFGPGTIYF
many,TRBV6-5,TRBD1,TRBJ2-7,TGTGCCAGCGCCAAGACAGGGGGCACCGTTTACGAGCAGTACTTC,CASAKTGGTVYEQYF
many,TRBV7-9,-,TRBJ2-3,TGTGCCAGCAGCCAGGACATCTCTACCACAGATACGCAGTATTTT,CASSQDISTTDTQYF
many,TRBV5-1,TRBD1,TRBJ2-2,TGCGCCAGCAGCTTGGAGACAGGGCTCGGCGGGGAGCTGTTTTTT,CASSLETGLGGELFF
many,TRBV10-3,-,TRBJ1-5,TGTGCCATCAGTGATAGTTATCAGCCCCAGCATTTT,CAISDSYQPQHF
-,TRBV7-2,TRBD2,TRBJ2-3,TGTGCCAGCAGCCCCGGGGGTTGGAGCGGGAGATACGGCACAGATACGCAGTATTTT,CASSPGGWSGRYGTDTQYF
-,TRBV12-3/TRBV12-4,TRBD1,TRBJ2-1,TGTGCCAGCAGTTTAGAGGACAGGGGGGGTGCGCCGAGGGCGTTCTTC,CASSLEDRGGAPRAFF
-,TRBV2,-,TRBJ1-6,TGTGCCAGCAGGCTGATTAGCTCCTATAATTCACCCCTCCACTTT,CASRLISSYNSPLHF
many,TRBV19,-,TRBJ1-4,TGTGCCAGTAGTATCCCCACAGTTAATGAAAAACTGTTTTTT,CASSIPTVNEKLFF
few,TRBV28,-,TRBJ2-7,TGTGCCAGCAGAAATTACCGCGGGTCTCAGCAGTACTTC,CASRNYRGSQQYF
many,TRBV7-8,TRBD1,TRBJ1-2,TGTGCCAGCAGCCCGGGACAGAAATATGGCTACACCTTC,CASSPGQKYGYTF
few,TRBV12-3/TRBV12-4,TRBD1,TRBJ1-1,TGTGCCAGCAGTTCCCGGACAGGGTCGATCACTGAAGCTTTCTTT,CASSSRTGSITEAFF
many,TRBV12-3/TRBV12-4,TRBD1,TRBJ1-2,TGTGCCAGCAGCTTAGACAGGGGGCCAGCCTATGGCTACACCTTC,CASSLDRGPAYGYTF
-,TRBV5-5,-,TRBJ2-5,TGTGCCAGCAGCCCGACCGTTGCGGAGTCCCCAGAGACCCAGTACTTC,CASSPTVAESPETQYF
few,TRBV20-1,-,TRBJ2-7,TGCAGTGCTAGAGATTTTATGACAGGCCCTCCCTACGAGCAGTACTTC,CSARDFMTGPPYEQYF
many,TRBV7-2,-,TRBJ2-1,TGTGCCAGCAGCTCCGCCCTCTCTAGCTGGAGTTTAAATGAGCAGTTCTTC,CASSSALSSWSLNEQFF
many,TRBV7-9,TRBD1,TRBJ1-3,TGTGCCAACTCCAGGGGGGAGTCTGGAAACACCATATATTTT,CANSRGESGNTIYF
-,TRBV6-2/TRBV6-3,-,TRBJ2-6,TGTGCCAGCAGACAAGCGGGACATGCCCTCTCTGGGGCCAACGTCCTGACTTTC,CASRQAGHALSGANVLTF
-,TRBV20-1,TRBD2,TRBJ2-3,TGCAGTGCTAGGGGGACTAGCAGTTACAATGAGCAGTATTTT,CSARGTSSYNEQYF
many,TRBV24-1,TRBD1,TRBJ2-5,TGTGCCACCAGTATCACAGGGGGCGAAGAGACCCAGTACTTC,CATSITGGEETQYF
many,TRBV30,-,TRBJ1-2,TGTGCATGGAGTGTAGCACGCTCGGATGGCTACACCTTC,CAWSVARSDGYTF
few,TRBV6-1,TRBD1,TRBJ2-7,TGTGCCAGCAGTGAAGCCCAGACAGGGGCACCCTACGAGCAGTACTTC,CASSEAQTGAPYEQYF
few,TRBV28,-,TRBJ2-3,TGTGCCAGCAGCATATACGGAGATACGCAGTATTTT,CASSIYGDTQYF
many,TRBV20-1,-,TRBJ2-7,TGCAGTGCTAGAGACGGGCGGACCCTTACCTACGAGCAGTACTTC,CSARDGRTLTYEQYF
many,TRBV20-1,-,TRBJ1-2,TGCAGTGCTACGGGAGAAAACTATGGCTACACCTTC,CSATGENYGYTF
many,TRBV7-9,TRBD1,TRBJ2-2,TGTGCCAGCAGCCCAAGTCGTGGACAGGGGGCGAGTAACGGGGAGCTGTTTTTT,CASSPSRGQGASNGELFF
many,TRBV18,TRBD2,TRBJ2-5,TGTGCCAGCTCACCGACTAGCGGGAAAGAGACCCAGTACTTC,CASSPTSGKETQYF
many,TRBV12-3/TRBV12-4,-,TRBJ2-5,TGTGCCAGCAGTCCGGGGGCCCAAGAGACCCAGTACTTC,CASSPGAQETQYF
many,TRBV6-2/TRBV6-3,TRBD2,TRBJ2-2,TGTGCCAGCAGCCAGCCGTCTAGCGGGGGAAACACCGGGGAGCTGTTTTTT,CASSQPSSGGNTGELFF
many,TRBV2,-,TRBJ1-5,TGTGCCAGCACTCAACGCCGGACAGACTCCATTAATCAGCCCCAGCATTTT,CASTQRRTDSINQPQHF
many,TRBV12-3/TRBV12-4,-,TRBJ2-1,TGTGCCAGCAGTCCCCCTGGCGGAGCCTCCTACAATGAGCAGTTCTTC,CASSPPGGASYNEQFF
many,TRBV19,-,TRBJ2-1,TGTGCCACAAATAGCGGAACCTACAATGAGCAGTTCTTC,CATNSGTYNEQFF
many,TRBV7-2,-,TRBJ2-3,TGTGCCAGCAGCTTACGAGCTAGCACAGATACGCAGTATTTT,CASSLRASTDTQYF
many,TRBV3-1,-,TRBJ2-5,TGTGCCAGCAGCCAACAGGGGTCAATGGAGACCCAGTACTTC,CASSQQGSMETQYF
-,TRBV20-1,-,TRBJ1-2,TGCAGTGCTAGAGGAGGGGTAGGGTTCGGGGGCGACACCTTC,CSARGGVGFGGDTF
-,TRBV29-1,-,TRBJ1-2,TGCAGCGGCAAAGGGGCGCAGGGCTACACCTTC,CSGKGAQGYTF
many,TRBV20-1,TRBD2,TRBJ2-1,TGCAGTGCTAGAGATGGGACTAACACCTACAATGAGCAGTTCTTC,CSARDGTNTYNEQFF
few,TRBV18,TRBD1,TRBJ2-5,TGTGCCAGCTCAGCTCCCGGGACAGGGGAAGAGACCCAGTACTTC,CASSAPGTGEETQYF
-,TRBV20-1,-,TRBJ1-5,TGCAGTGCTAGGGATGACTCTAGCGGGAACTACGAGCATTTT,CSARDDSSGNYEHF
-,TRBV2,TRBD1,TRBJ2-3,TGTGCCAGCAGCAAAGGGACAGGCGTGGATACGCAGTATTTT,CASSKGTGVDTQYF
once,TRBV28,TRBD1,TRBJ1-2,TGTGCCAGCAGTTTTAGGACAGGGAGTGGCTACACCTTC,CASSFRTGSGYTF
many,TRBV4-2,TRBD1,TRBJ2-6,TGTGCCAGCAGCCAAGTCGGGGACAGGGGTTCTGGGGCCAACGTCCTGACTTTC,CASSQVGDRGSGANVLTF
many,TRBV5-8,-,TRBJ2-2,TGTGCCAGAATGGGGGGCAGGCCTAAAACGAACACCGGGGAGCTGTTTTTT,CARMGGRPKTNTGELFF
-,TRBV19,-,TRBJ1-4,TGTGCCAGTAGTATCCTCCCCCTAGCGGGGGAGTTGGATGAAAAACTGTTTTTT,CASSILPLAGELDEKLFF
many,TRBV5-5,-,TRBJ2-7,TGTGCCAGCAGCCCCCGGGTAGCGGACTCCTTCGAGCAGTACTTC,CASSPRVADSFEQYF
many,TRBV20-1,-,TRBJ2-1,TGCAGTGCTCTAAAGGGGGGTGGGCCCTACAATGAGCAGTTCTTC,CSALKGGGPYNEQFF
-,TRBV7-9,TRBD2,TRBJ2-3,TGTGCCAGCAGCTCAGCGGGGTCCACAGATACGCAGTATTTT,CASSSAGSTDTQYF
-,TRBV3-1,TRBD1,TRBJ1-1,TGTGCCAGTAGAGACGGACAGGGGTGGAACACTGAAGCTTTCTTT,CASRDGQGWNTEAFF
few,TRBV19,-,TRBJ2-7,TGTGCCAGCCGGGGTATCTCCTACGAGCAGTACTTC,CASRGISYEQYF
-,TRBV29-1,TRBD1,TRBJ1-4,TGCAGCGTTGAACCAGGAGGGGGCACTAATGAAAAACTGTTTTTT,CSVEPGGGTNEKLFF
-,TRBV29-1,TRBD1,TRBJ1-1,TGCAGCGCCTCTAGACAGGGTGGCACTGAAGCTTTCTTT,CSASRQGGTEAFF
many,TRBV7-6,TRBD2,TRBJ2-1,TGTGCCAGCAGCTTCGGGACTAGCGGGGGGGCGATGTATGAGCAGTTCTTC,CASSFGTSGGAMYEQFF